This TCR beta chain was sequenced for a study of beta chain features in type 1 diabetes. The wider study: Patients and healthy donors were similar in age, gender and cell yields.

Findings and limits, study-wide: Patients and controls would share equally any PCR tilt toward shorter templates. Patients showed naive, central memory and Treg TCRB repertoires that appeared more similar than those of healthy donors.

cDNA synthesis used the whole RNA isolate, giving expressed TCRB sequences. Libraries were prepared by immunoSEQ multiplex PCR; TCRdb keeps only in-frame clonotypes and omits some of them. Of about 210,000 clones in the sample, 11% are singletons; the top ten hold 1% to 1.5%. The CDR3 contains 17 residues. V was clipped by 3 bases and J by 4 bases; unmatched bases: 9. Germline V gene lookup returns CDR1 SEHNR and CDR2 FQNEAQ (reference sequence). This clone showed up just a few times. As yet, its antigen is unknown. Sequenced input: central memory CD4+ T cells from blood. The chain links TRBV7-9 to TRBJ2-5; TRBD1 agrees at 12 bases. This receptor was identified in a man younger than 35 in good health. The CDR3 protein is CASSFTGTGGWGETQYF. DNA of the CDR3: TGTGCCAGCAGCTTTACCGGGACAGGGGGCTGGGGAGAGACCCAGTACTTC. Full variable domain (rest looked up from reference TRBV7-9 and TRBJ2-5): DTGVSQNPRHKITKRGQNVTFRCDPISEHNRLYWYRQTLGQGPEFLTYFQNEAQLEKSRLLSDRFSAERPKGSFSTLEIQRTEQGDSAMYLCASSFTGTGGWGETQYFGPGTRLLVL.